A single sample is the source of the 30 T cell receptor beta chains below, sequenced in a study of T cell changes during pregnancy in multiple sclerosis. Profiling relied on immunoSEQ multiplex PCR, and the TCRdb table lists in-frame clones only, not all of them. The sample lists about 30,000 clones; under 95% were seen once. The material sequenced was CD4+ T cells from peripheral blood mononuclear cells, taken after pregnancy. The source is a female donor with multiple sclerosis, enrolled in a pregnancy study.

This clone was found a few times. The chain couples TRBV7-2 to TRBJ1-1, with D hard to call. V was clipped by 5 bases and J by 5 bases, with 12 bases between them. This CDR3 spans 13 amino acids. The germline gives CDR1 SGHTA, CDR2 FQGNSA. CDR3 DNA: TGTGCCAGCAGCCAGAGAACAGAAACTGAAGCTTTCTTT. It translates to CASSQRTETEAFF.

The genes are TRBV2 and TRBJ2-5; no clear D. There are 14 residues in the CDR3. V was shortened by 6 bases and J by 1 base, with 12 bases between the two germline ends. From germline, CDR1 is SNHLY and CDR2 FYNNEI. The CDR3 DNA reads TGTGCCAGCAGCCGCAACAGCCGCCAAGAGACCCAGTACTTC. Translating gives CASSRNSRQETQYF.

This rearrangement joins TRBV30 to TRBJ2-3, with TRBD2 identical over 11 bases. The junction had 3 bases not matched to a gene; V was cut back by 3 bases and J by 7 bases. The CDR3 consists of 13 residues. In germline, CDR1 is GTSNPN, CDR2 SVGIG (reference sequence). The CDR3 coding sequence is TGTGCCTGGAGGACTAGCGGGATGAATACGCAGTATTTT. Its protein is CAWRTSGMNTQYF. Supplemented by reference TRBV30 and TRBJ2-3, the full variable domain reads SQTIHQWPATLVQPVGSPLSLECTVEGTSNPNLYWYRQAAGRGLQLLFYSVGIGQISSEVPQNLSASRPQDRQFILSSKKLLLSDSGFYLCAWRTSGMNTQYFGPGTRLTVL.

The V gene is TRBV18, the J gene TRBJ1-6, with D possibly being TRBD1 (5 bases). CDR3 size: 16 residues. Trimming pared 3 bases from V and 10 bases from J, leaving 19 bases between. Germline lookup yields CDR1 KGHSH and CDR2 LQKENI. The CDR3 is CASSPTSGDPGSPLHF. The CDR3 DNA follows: TGTGCCAGCTCACCCACCTCGGGGGACCCAGGATCACCCCTCCACTTT.

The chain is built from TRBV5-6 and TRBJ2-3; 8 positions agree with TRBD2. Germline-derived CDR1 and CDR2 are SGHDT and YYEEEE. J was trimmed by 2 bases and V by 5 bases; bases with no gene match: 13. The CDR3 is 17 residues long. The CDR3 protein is CASSRRLAPGTTDTQYF. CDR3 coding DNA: TGTGCCAGCAGTCGCCGACTAGCGCCGGGAACCACAGATACGCAGTATTTT.

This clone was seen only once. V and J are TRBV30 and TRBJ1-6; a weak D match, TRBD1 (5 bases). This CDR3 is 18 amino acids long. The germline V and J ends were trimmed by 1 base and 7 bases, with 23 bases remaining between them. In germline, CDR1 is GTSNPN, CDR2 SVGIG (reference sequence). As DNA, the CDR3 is TGTGCCTGGAGTGATTTAGGACTCGGGGCAGGACTAAATTCACCCCTCCACTTT. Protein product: CAWSDLGLGAGLNSPLHF.

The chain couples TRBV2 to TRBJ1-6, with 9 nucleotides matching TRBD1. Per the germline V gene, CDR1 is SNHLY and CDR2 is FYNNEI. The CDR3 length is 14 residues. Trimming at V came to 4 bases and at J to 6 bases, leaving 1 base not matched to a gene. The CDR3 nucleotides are TGTGCCAGCAGTGCGGGACAGGGTAATTCACCCCTCCACTTT. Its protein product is CASSAGQGNSPLHF.

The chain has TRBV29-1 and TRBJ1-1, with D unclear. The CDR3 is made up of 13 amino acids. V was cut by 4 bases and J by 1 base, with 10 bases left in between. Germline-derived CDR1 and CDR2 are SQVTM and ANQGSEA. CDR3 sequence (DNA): TGCAGCGTTGTGCCAGGCTCGAACACTGAAGCTTTCTTT. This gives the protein CSVVPGSNTEAFF.

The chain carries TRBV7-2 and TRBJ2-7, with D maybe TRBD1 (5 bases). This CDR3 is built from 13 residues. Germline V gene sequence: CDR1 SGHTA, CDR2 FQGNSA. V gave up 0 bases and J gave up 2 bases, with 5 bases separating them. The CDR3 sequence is CASSLARAYEQYF. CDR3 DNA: TGTGCCAGCAGCTTAGCCAGGGCCTACGAGCAGTACTTC.

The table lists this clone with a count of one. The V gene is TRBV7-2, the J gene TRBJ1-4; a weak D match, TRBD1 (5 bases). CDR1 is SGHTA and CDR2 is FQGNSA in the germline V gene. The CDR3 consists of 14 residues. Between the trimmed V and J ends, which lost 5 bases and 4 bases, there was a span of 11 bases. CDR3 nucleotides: TGTGCCAGCAGCCGGGGACTGCTTAATGAAAAACTGTTTTTT. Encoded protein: CASSRGLLNEKLFF.

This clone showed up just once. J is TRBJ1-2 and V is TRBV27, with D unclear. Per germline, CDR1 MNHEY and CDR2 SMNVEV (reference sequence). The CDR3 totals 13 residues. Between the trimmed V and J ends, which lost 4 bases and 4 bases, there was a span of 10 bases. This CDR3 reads CASSSGMGYGYTF. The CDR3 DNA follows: TGTGCCAGCAGTTCGGGGATGGGCTATGGCTACACCTTC.

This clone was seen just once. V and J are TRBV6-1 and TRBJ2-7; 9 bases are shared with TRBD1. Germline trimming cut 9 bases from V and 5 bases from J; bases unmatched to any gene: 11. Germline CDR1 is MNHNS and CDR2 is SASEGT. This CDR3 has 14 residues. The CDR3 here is CASPPAQGADEQYF. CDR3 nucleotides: TGTGCCAGTCCCCCGGCACAGGGGGCGGACGAGCAGTACTTC.

As DNA, the CDR3 is TGTGCCAGCAGCTTATTAGCGGGAGTTCCCACAGATACGCAGTATTTT. Encoded protein: CASSLLAGVPTDTQYF. The chain uses TRBV11-2 and TRBJ2-3; 9 positions match TRBD2. Germline V gene data show CDR1 as SGHAT and CDR2 as FQNNGV. This CDR3 has 16 amino acids. Losses at the gene ends were 2 bases for V and 2 bases for J; bases not matched to a gene: 5. Drawing the rest from reference TRBV11-2 and TRBJ2-3, the complete variable domain is EAGVAQSPRYKIIEKRQSVAFWCNPISGHATLYWYQQILGQGPKLLIQFQNNGVVDDSQLPKDRFSAERLKGVDSTLKIQPAKLEDSAVYLCASSLLAGVPTDTQYFGPGTRLTVL.

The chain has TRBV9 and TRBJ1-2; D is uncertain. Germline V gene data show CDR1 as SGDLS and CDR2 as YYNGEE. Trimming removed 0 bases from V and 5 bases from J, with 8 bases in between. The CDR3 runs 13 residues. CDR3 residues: CASSVVERYGYTF. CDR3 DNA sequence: TGTGCCAGCAGCGTAGTCGAGAGATATGGCTACACCTTC. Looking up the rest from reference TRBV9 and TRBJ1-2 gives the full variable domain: DSGVTQTPKHLITATGQRVTLRCSPRSGDLSVYWYQQSLDQGLQFLIQYYNGEERAKGNILERFSAQQFPDLHSELNLSSLELGDSALYFCASSVVERYGYTFGSGTRLTVV.

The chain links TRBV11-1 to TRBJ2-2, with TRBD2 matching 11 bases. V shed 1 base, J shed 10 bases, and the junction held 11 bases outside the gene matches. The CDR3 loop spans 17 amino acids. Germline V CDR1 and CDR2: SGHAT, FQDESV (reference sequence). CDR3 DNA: TGTGCCAGCAGCTTAGGCCGGGGTAGCGGGGGGGCCGAGGAGCTGTTTTTT. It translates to CASSLGRGSGGAEELFF.

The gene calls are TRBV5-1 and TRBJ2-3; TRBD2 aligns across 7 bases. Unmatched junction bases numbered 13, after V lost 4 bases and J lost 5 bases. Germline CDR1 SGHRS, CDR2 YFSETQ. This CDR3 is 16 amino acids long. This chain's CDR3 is CASSKRGGGPVDTQYF. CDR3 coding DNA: TGCGCCAGCAGCAAAAGGGGCGGGGGTCCCGTAGATACGCAGTATTTT. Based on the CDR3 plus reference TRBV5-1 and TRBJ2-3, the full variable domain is KAGVTQTPRYLIKTRGQQVTLSCSPISGHRSVSWYQQTPGQGLQFLFEYFSETQRNKGNFPGRFSGRQFSNSRSEMNVSTLELGDSALYLCASSKRGGGPVDTQYFGPGTRLTVL.

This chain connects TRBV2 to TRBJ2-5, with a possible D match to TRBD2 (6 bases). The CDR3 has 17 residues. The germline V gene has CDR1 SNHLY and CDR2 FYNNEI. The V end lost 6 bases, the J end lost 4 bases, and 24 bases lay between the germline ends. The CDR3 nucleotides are TGTGCCAGCAGATTCACGAGACGGGTCGGGGGTTCAGAGACCCAGTACTTC. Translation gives CASRFTRRVGGSETQYF. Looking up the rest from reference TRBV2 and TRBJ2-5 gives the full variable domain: EPEVTQTPSHQVTQMGQEVILRCVPISNHLYFYWYRQILGQKVEFLVSFYNNEISEKSEIFDDQFSVERPDGSNFTLKIRSTKLEDSAMYFCASRFTRRVGGSETQYFGPGTRLLVL.

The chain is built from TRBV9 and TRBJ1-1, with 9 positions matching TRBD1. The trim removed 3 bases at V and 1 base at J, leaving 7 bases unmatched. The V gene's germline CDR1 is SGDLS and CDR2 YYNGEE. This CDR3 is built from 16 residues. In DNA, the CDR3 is TGTGCCAGCAGCGCAGGACAGGGGCTGGGGAACACTGAAGCTTTCTTT. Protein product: CASSAGQGLGNTEAFF.

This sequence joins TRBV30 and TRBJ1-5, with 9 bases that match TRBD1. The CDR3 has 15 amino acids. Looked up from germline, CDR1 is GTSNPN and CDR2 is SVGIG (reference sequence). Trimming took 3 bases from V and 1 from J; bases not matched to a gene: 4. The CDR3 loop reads CAWSGDRESNQPQHF. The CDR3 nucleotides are TGTGCCTGGAGCGGGGACAGGGAAAGCAATCAGCCCCAGCATTTT.

The CDR3 nucleotides are TGTGCCAGCAGGAGGGAACCTCAGCCCCAGCATTTT. Its protein is CASRREPQPQHF. The chain combines TRBV2 with TRBJ1-5; D unresolved. The germline CDR1 and CDR2 sequences are SNHLY and FYNNEI. V was cut by 6 bases and J by 6 bases, with 9 bases left in between. The CDR3 length is 12 residues.

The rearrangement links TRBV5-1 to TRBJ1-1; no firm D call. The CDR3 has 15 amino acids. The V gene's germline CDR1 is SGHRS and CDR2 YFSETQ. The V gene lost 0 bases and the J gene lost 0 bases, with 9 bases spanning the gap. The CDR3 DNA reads TGCGCCAGCAGCTTGGAAGCAGGATTGAACACTGAAGCTTTCTTT. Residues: CASSLEAGLNTEAFF.

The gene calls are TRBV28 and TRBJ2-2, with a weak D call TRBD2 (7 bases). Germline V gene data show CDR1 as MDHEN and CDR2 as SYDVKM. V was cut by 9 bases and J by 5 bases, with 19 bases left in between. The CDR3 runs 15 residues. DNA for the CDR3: TGTGCCAGTATGGAGGGGGGGGCAGGTACCGGGGAGCTGTTTTTT. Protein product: CASMEGGAGTGELFF.

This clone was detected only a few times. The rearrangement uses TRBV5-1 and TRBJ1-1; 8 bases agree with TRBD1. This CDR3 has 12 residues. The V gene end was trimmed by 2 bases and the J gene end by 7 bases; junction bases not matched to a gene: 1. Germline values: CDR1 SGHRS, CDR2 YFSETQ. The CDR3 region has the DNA TGCGCCAGCAGCTTTGACAGGGGTGAAGCTTTCTTT. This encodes CASSFDRGEAFF.

CDR3 amino acids: CASSIGGEKLFF. CDR3 sequence (DNA): TGTGCCAGTAGTATAGGAGGGGAAAAACTGTTTTTT. This rearrangement joins TRBV19 to TRBJ1-4; D unclear. V lost 1 base and J 8 bases, leaving 5 bases between the germline ends. The CDR3 runs to 12 residues. The germline V gene has CDR1 LNHDA and CDR2 SQIVND (reference sequence).

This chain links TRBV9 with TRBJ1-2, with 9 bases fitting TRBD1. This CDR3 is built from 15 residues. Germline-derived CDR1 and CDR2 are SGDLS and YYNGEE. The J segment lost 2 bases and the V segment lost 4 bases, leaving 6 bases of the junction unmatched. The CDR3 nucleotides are TGTGCCAGCAGCCCACGGACAGGGGAGAACTATGGCTACACCTTC. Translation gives CASSPRTGENYGYTF.

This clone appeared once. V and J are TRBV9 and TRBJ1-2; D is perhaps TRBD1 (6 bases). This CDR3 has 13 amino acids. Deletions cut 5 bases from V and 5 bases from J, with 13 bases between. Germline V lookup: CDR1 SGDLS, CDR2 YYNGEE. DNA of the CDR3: TGTGCCAGCAGGAAAGACGACAGGTATGGCTACACCTTC. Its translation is CASRKDDRYGYTF. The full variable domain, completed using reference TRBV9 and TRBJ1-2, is DSGVTQTPKHLITATGQRVTLRCSPRSGDLSVYWYQQSLDQGLQFLIQYYNGEERAKGNILERFSAQQFPDLHSELNLSSLELGDSALYFCASRKDDRYGYTFGSGTRLTVV.

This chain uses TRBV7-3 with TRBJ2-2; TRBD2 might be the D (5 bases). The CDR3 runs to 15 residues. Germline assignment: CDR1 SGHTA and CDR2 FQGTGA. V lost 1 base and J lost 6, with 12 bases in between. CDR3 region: CASSLSGLSAGELFF. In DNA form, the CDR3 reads TGTGCCAGCAGCTTAAGTGGACTCTCAGCCGGGGAGCTGTTTTTT. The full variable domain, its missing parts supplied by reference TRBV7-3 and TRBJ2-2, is GAGVSQTPSNKVTEKGKYVELRCDPISGHTALYWYRQSLGQGPEFLIYFQGTGAADDSGLPNDRFFAVRPEGSVSTLKIQRTERGDSAVYLCASSLSGLSAGELFFGEGSRLTVL.

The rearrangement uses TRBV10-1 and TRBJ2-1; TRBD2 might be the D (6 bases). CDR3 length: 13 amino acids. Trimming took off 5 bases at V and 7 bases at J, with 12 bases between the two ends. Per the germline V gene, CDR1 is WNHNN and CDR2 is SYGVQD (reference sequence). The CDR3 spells CASSTGEVNEQFF. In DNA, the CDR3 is TGCGCCAGCAGTACGGGGGAAGTGAATGAGCAGTTCTTC.

The CDR3 DNA sequence: TGTGCCAGTACCGGGACAGGGGTAGAAAAACTGTTTTTT. It yields the protein CASTGTGVEKLFF. This chain joins TRBV19 and TRBJ1-4; the match to TRBD1 covers 10 bases. The ends lost 7 bases at V and 8 bases at J; junction bases unmatched: 4. This CDR3 has 13 amino acids. Germline lookup yields CDR1 LNHDA and CDR2 SQIVND (reference sequence).

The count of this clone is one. CDR3 protein: CASKGTDYYEQYF. CDR3 coding DNA: TGTGCCAGCAAAGGGACAGACTACTACGAGCAGTACTTC. V gene TRBV2 combines with J gene TRBJ2-7; 7 nucleotides line up with TRBD1. V dropped 7 bases and J dropped 3; count of bases not matched to a gene: 6. Germline CDR1 reads SNHLY; CDR2 reads FYNNEI. The CDR3 is 13 amino acids.